Shown below are 5 T cell receptor beta chains from a single sample sequenced in a study of post-analysis software for immune sequencing data. Study-wide findings and caveats: Elevated frequency relative to controls characterized several TRBV segments in patients, TRBV5-6, TRBV5-1 and TRBV20-1 among them.

Unique molecular identifiers had been added to the TCR beta cDNA libraries. One entry per CDR3 protein results from TCRdb running MiXCR on the PCR reads. Found here are fewer than 850,000 distinct CDR3 sequences, around 42% of them singletons; the top ten hold roughly 4.9%. No antigen is known for these receptors. Sequencing used blood. The receptors here all came from a girl between 5 and 17 years old with multiple sclerosis.

The chain recombines TRBV28 with TRBJ2-1; TRBD2 aligns across 11 bases. The CDR3 consists of 17 residues. CDR1 and CDR2 from the germline V gene are MDHEN and SYDVKM. V dropped 3 bases and J dropped 0; count of bases not matched to a gene: 4. The CDR3 DNA sequence: TGTGCCAGCAGTTTTCGTACTAGCGGGAGCTCCTACAATGAGCAGTTCTTC. It yields the protein CASSFRTSGSSYNEQFF. The complete variable domain, with remaining parts taken from reference TRBV28 and TRBJ2-1, reads DVKVTQSSRYLVKRTGEKVFLECVQDMDHENMFWYRQDPGLGLRLIYFSYDVKMKEKGDIPEGYSVSREKKERFSLILESASTNQTSMYLCASSFRTSGSSYNEQFFGPGTRLTVL.

The gene calls are TRBV27 and TRBJ2-7, with D uncertain. CDR3 length equals 14 residues. The V and J ends lost 8 bases and 0 bases respectively, with 14 bases between them. Germline V CDR1 and CDR2: MNHEY, SMNVEV (reference sequence). The CDR3 DNA is TGTGCCAGCGGACCGACAAGGAGCTCCTACGAGCAGTACTTC. Protein product: CASGPTRSSYEQYF.

This clonotype was seen many times. The gene calls are TRBV29-1 and TRBJ2-3, with D unclear. With 5 bases removed from V and 2 bases from J, the gap between germline ends came to 5 bases. Germline V gene data show CDR1 as SQVTM and CDR2 as ANQGSEA. The length of the CDR3 is 11 residues. CDR3 region: CSVTPTDTQYF. The CDR3 nucleotides are TGCAGCGTTACTCCCACAGATACGCAGTATTTT.

This clonotype has a handful of counts. The chain employs TRBV7-2 and TRBJ2-3; 7 nucleotides agree with TRBD1. CDR1 SGHTA and CDR2 FQGNSA come from the germline V gene. CDR3 length equals 16 residues. V shed 8 bases and J 2 bases; nucleotides not matched to a gene: 13. The chain's CDR3 is CASSLVWDRPTDTQYF. The DNA of the CDR3 is TGTGCCAGCTCGTTAGTCTGGGACAGACCCACAGATACGCAGTATTTT.

The chain links TRBV6-1 to TRBJ1-5, with D unresolved. The CDR3 is 15 residues long. Trimming pared 2 bases from V and 6 bases from J, leaving 14 bases between. Looked up from germline, CDR1 is MNHNS and CDR2 is SASEGT. The CDR3, as DNA: TGTGCCAGCAGTGAAAACCTATCGACTACTCAGCCCCAGCATTTT. Amino acids: CASSENLSTTQPQHF.